The present TCR beta chain was sequenced within a study of T cell responses to AZD1222 COVID-19 vaccine. The study's findings and limits: Nearly half of spike-specific TCRs reportedly target variant regions that are unmutated in the B.1.351 and B.1.1.7 variants.

This table comes from immunoSEQ multiplex PCR, and its TCRdb copy is limited to in-frame clones, with some not included. Among almost 70,000 clones, roughly 80% were seen once, and the ten largest hold more than 13%. Note on this clone: What it recognizes is unknown.

This material consisted of peripheral blood, taken 28 days after the second AZD1222 dose. The sequence was collected from an adult who received the AZD1222 COVID-19 vaccine.

CDR3: CASSDKQGLNYGYTF. For the CDR3, the DNA is TGTGCCAGCAGTGACAAGCAGGGGCTTAACTATGGCTACACCTTC. V usage is TRBV2 and J usage is TRBJ1-2, with D perhaps matching TRBD1 (6 bases). The CDR3 is made up of 15 amino acids. Trimming stripped 3 bases from V and 1 base from J, with 12 bases between. Germline V gene lookup returns CDR1 SNHLY and CDR2 FYNNEI.